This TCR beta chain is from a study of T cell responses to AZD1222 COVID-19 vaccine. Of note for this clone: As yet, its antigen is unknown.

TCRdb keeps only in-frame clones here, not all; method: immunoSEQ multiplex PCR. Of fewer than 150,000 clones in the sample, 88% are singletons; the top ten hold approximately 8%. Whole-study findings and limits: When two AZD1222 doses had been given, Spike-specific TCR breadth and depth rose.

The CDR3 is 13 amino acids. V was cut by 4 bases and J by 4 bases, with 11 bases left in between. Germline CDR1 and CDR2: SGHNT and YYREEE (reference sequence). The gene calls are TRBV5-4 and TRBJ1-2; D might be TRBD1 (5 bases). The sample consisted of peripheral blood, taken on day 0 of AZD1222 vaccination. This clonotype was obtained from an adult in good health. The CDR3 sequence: CASSRDGTYGYTF. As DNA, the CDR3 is TGTGCCAGCAGCCGGGACGGTACCTATGGCTACACCTTC.